This section outlines one T cell receptor beta chain sequence together with its context. This record comes from a study of shared clonotypes between healthy human individuals. This table comes from immunoSEQ multiplex PCR, and its TCRdb copy is limited to in-frame clones, with some not included. The repertoire holds roughly 1.5 million clones, with 98% as singletons. CDR3 length equals 12 residues. Germline V gene data show CDR1 as SGHAT and CDR2 as FQNNGV. V was pared by 2 bases and J by 5 bases, with 7 bases between. The sequence was collected from a young man in good health. The chain recombines TRBV11-2 with TRBJ2-7, with D maybe TRBD1 (6 bases). Sequenced input: naive CD4+ T cells sorted from blood. This sample's subset: CD45RA+ positively selected. CDR3 in amino acids: CASSLTGNEQYF. CDR3 nucleotides: TGTGCCAGCAGCTTAACAGGGAACGAGCAGTACTTC.